This is a list of T cell receptor beta chains from one sample in a study of T cell repertoires in cytomegalovirus infection. Each CDR3 protein gets one entry after TCRdb re-called the reads with MiXCR. Among roughly 570,000 distinct CDR3 sequences listed, 35% to 50% were seen once. Their specific antigens are unknown. The sample consisted of cultured PBMCs, taken from culture after CMV antigen stimulation. The receptors here all came from a human donor in good health (CMV status not recorded). Some clones in this sample may be carry-over from other donors' samples. The CDR3 runs from the conserved cysteine through the conserved F or W. D genes are given only for firm matches. Expanded clones are given a class, and other clones once, few, many or no size at all.

D	size	V	J	CDR3	DNA
-	-	TRBV12-3/TRBV12-4	TRBJ1-1	CASSYLRGSAEAFF	TGTGCCAGCAGTTATCTCAGGGGCTCGGCTGAAGCTTTCTTT
-	many	TRBV7-2	TRBJ2-3	CASSLAHTDTQYF	TGTGCCAGCAGCTTAGCGCACACAGATACGCAGTATTTT
-	-	TRBV20-1	TRBJ2-3	CSALRRGPISQDTQYF	TGCAGTGCTCTCCGACGCGGCCCTATATCACAGGATACGCAGTATTTT
TRBD2	-	TRBV29-1	TRBJ2-1	CSVSPRGSGRALHDEQFF	TGCAGCGTTTCCCCCCGTGGGAGCGGGAGGGCCCTGCATGATGAGCAGTTCTTC
TRBD1	-	TRBV5-1	TRBJ2-1	CASSQGQGAMNEQFF	TGCGCCAGCAGCCAGGGACAGGGGGCGATGAATGAGCAGTTCTTC
TRBD1	few	TRBV2	TRBJ2-3	CASSGRQGRDTQYF	TGTGCCAGCAGTGGAAGACAGGGCAGAGATACGCAGTATTTT
TRBD2	-	TRBV6-1	TRBJ2-4	CASSALWTSGGNIQYF	TGTGCCAGCAGTGCCCTCTGGACTAGCGGGGGAAACATTCAGTACTTC
-	-	TRBV5-1	TRBJ2-5	CASSLEIGPPMETQYF	TGCGCCAGCAGCTTGGAAATCGGGCCTCCAATGGAGACCCAGTACTTC
TRBD2	-	TRBV20-1	TRBJ2-7	CSARDLTSGSFEQYF	TGCAGTGCTAGAGATCTTACTAGCGGGAGTTTCGAGCAGTACTTC
-	-	TRBV2	TRBJ2-5	CASSIGQLQYQETQYF	TGTGCCAGCAGTATTGGACAGCTCCAGTACCAAGAGACCCAGTACTTC
TRBD2	-	TRBV12-3/TRBV12-4	TRBJ2-2	CASRPGVAGGTGELFF	TGTGCCAGCAGACCCGGGGTAGCGGGTGGCACCGGGGAGCTGTTTTTT
-	-	TRBV7-9	TRBJ2-3	CASSWTADTQYF	TGTGCCAGCAGCTGGACAGCAGATACGCAGTATTTT
-	-	TRBV15	TRBJ1-2	CATSRDRGSDLFRGGYTF	TGTGCCACCAGCAGAGATCGCGGGTCGGACCTATTTCGGGGTGGCTACACCTTC
TRBD2	few	TRBV7-9	TRBJ2-2	CASSFIPTSRGGSGELFF	TGTGCCAGCAGCTTTATACCAACTTCGCGGGGGGGATCCGGGGAGCTGTTTTTT